This is a list of T cell receptor beta chains from one sample in a study of OX40 agonist ivuxolimab in advanced cancers. Only in-frame clones appear in the TCRdb table, and some are missing; sequencing was by immunoSEQ multiplex PCR. The sample has 45,000 to 50,000 clones, more than 70% seen once. The material sequenced was CD4+ or CD8+ T cells sorted from blood, taken in a trial of the OX40 agonist ivuxolimab. Receptors were obtained from an adult with an advanced solid tumor such as melanoma, head and neck, liver or kidney cancer. The conserved cysteine and the conserved F or W are not part of the CDR3 here. The D gene is left open where the match is weak. Clone size is shown for a subset of rows, as once, few, many or a class of expanded clone.

>TRBV9|TRBJ1-1|NA|NA|12
ASSVEQAITEAF
>TRBV18|TRBJ2-2|NA|NA|13
ASSPFPSNTGELF
>TRBV7-9|TRBJ1-4|NA|NA|12
ASSLGQGSQKLF
>TRBV29-1|TRBJ2-3|NA|once|11
SVDSQSTDTQY
>TRBV19|TRBJ1-1|NA|NA|10
ASSPENTEAF
>TRBV6-5|NA|NA|NA|9
ASSYHYEQY
>TRBV15|TRBJ1-4|NA|NA|13
ATSSRRNAGEKLF
>TRBV27|TRBJ1-1|TRBD1|NA|12
ASRIQGLGAEAF
>TRBV19|TRBJ1-1|NA|NA|12
ASSWEIMNTEAF
>TRBV7-2|TRBJ2-7|NA|NA|10
ASSLTNYEQY
>TRBV5-1|TRBJ2-7|NA|NA|13
ASSLSPWETYEQY
>TRBV5-5|TRBJ2-7|NA|NA|13
ASSLDVAGSYEQY
>TRBV11-2|TRBJ2-7|TRBD2|NA|13
ASSSWTSGAYEQY
>TRBV4-2|TRBJ1-2|NA|few|11
ASSQIRKGGYT
>TRBV11-3|TRBJ1-1|NA|NA|12
ASSPGGVRAEAF
>TRBV6-6|TRBJ2-1|TRBD1|NA|14
ASSSPAGQGGNEQF
>TRBV7-3|TRBJ2-5|TRBD1|NA|12
ASSPGTGGETQY
>TRBV4-3|TRBJ1-1|NA|NA|13
ASSQEGGAATEAF
>TRBV30|TRBJ2-7|NA|NA|11
AWSSDNSYEQY
>TRBV2|TRBJ2-2|TRBD2|once|14
ASSVGLAGFTGELF
>TRBV29-1|TRBJ2-7|NA|NA|9
TGQFNGEQY
>TRBV10-3|TRBJ2-7|NA|NA|7
GYGYEQY
>TRBV7-3|TRBJ1-3|TRBD1|NA|12
ASSSGGSGNTIY
>TRBV11-2|TRBJ2-1|TRBD1|NA|12
ASSPGQIYNEQF
>TRBV4-2|TRBJ2-7|NA|NA|13
ASSQASGRTYEQY
>TRBV5-5|TRBJ1-5|NA|NA|15
ASSYPDAWRHNQPQH
>TRBV7-2|TRBJ2-3|TRBD2|NA|13
ASSLRREGTDTQY
>TRBV7-9|TRBJ2-7|TRBD2|NA|11
ASSSGTTRLGY
>TRBV7-2|TRBJ1-2|NA|NA|13
ASSLSPNTDYGYT
>TRBV28|TRBJ1-1|NA|NA|13
ASSSPGVKGTEAF
>TRBV10-2|TRBJ1-6|NA|few|12
ASSYGGHNSPLH
>TRBV27|TRBJ1-5|TRBD1|NA|11
ASRGDRGQPQH
>TRBV6-5|TRBJ2-5|NA|NA|13
ASIKRSGVQETQY
>TRBV4-1|TRBJ2-2|TRBD2|NA|16
ASSRHGELATDTGELF
>TRBV5-1|TRBJ2-7|NA|NA|13
ASSSRPDSSYEQY
>TRBV12-5|TRBJ1-1|NA|NA|12
ASGLTGGDTEAF